The next 3 T cell receptor beta chains were all read from a single sample in a study of blood T cell repertoires in COVID-19. Measured with immunoSEQ multiplex PCR; TCRdb has only the in-frame clones, and not every one. The sample lists about 500,000 clones, about 88% occurring once. The sample consisted of peripheral blood. The receptors shown here come from a man aged 18-30 years with COVID-19, enrolled during active disease.

The chain couples TRBV21-1 to TRBJ2-1; TRBD1, the D gene given by the table, was not confirmed from the DNA. TRBV21-1 is shown as a pseudogene. The CDR3 sequence is 14 residues long. The CDR3 loop reads CASSSGQGNNEQFF. CDR3 nucleotide sequence: TGTGCCAGCAGCTCGGGACAGGGTAACAATGAGCAGTTCTTC.

The chain is built from TRBV6-4 and TRBJ1-3; TRBD1 matches at 7 bases. The CDR3 contains 17 residues. CDR1 MRHNA and CDR2 SNTAGT come from the germline V gene. After removal of 2 bases from V and 1 base from J, the junction contained 8 bases not matched to a gene. CDR3 bases: TGTGCCAGCAGTGACCAATGGACAGGCAGGTCTGGAAACACCATATATTTT. It encodes CASSDQWTGRSGNTIYF.

This chain uses TRBV11-3 with TRBJ2-5, with D possibly matching TRBD1 (6 bases). Trimming cost V 6 bases and J 2 bases, with 13 bases left between them. CDR3 size: 14 residues. Germline values: CDR1 SGHNT, CDR2 YENEEA. DNA for the CDR3: TGTGCCAGCAGTTACACAGGGATTCAAGAGACCCAGTACTTC. Protein: CASSYTGIQETQYF.